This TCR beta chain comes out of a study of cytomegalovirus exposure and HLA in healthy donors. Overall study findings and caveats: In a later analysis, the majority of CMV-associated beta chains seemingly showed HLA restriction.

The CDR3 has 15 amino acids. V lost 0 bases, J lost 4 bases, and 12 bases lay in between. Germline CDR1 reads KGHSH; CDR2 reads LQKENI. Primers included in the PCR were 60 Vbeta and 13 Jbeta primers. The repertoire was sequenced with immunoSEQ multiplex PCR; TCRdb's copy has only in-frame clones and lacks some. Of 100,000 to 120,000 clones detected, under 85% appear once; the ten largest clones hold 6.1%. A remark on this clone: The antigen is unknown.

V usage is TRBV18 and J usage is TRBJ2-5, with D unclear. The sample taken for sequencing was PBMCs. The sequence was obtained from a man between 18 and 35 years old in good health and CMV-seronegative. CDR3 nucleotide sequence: TGTGCCAGCTCACCACCGGCACCGCGGAGAGAGACCCAGTACTTC. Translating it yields CASSPPAPRRETQYF.